Listed here are 4 T cell receptor beta chains from one sample, sequenced in a study of T cell changes during pregnancy in multiple sclerosis. Generated by immunoSEQ multiplex PCR, the TCRdb table keeps only in-frame clones and is missing some. This table holds around 40,000 clones, about 88% found once. The sequences come from CD4+ T cells from peripheral blood mononuclear cells, collected in the first trimester of pregnancy. The source of these receptors is a female donor with multiple sclerosis, enrolled in a pregnancy study.

CDR3 DNA sequence: TGCGCCAGCAGCCCGGAAGGCAGGGGTACGGAGACCCAGTACTTC. Amino acid sequence: CASSPEGRGTETQYF. J is TRBJ2-5 and V is TRBV5-1; D may be TRBD1 (6 bases). The V end lost 4 bases, the J end lost 5 bases, and 18 bases lay between the germline ends. CDR1 is SGHRS and CDR2 is YFSETQ in the germline V gene. The CDR3 length is 15 residues.

This sequence joins TRBV7-9 and TRBJ2-7; possible D gene TRBD1, 6 bases. V dropped 5 bases and J dropped 7 bases, with 15 bases sitting between them. Germline CDR1 SEHNR, CDR2 FQNEAQ (reference sequence). This CDR3 is built from 13 residues. The DNA for the CDR3 is TGTGCCAGCAGCACCGGGACACCGAGGGAGCAGTACTTC. Encoded protein: CASSTGTPREQYF.

Here the CDR3 reads CASSFFQGKSEVSRELFF. The CDR3 DNA is TGTGCCAGCAGTTTTTTTCAGGGAAAGAGTGAGGTGAGCCGGGAGCTGTTTTTT. V usage is TRBV28 and J usage is TRBJ2-2; tentative D call: TRBD1 (5 bases). Per germline, CDR1 MDHEN and CDR2 SYDVKM. Trimming took 3 bases from V and 9 from J, leaving 26 bases between them. This CDR3 is built from 18 residues.

The genes are TRBV19 and TRBJ2-5; 10 nucleotides align to TRBD2. With 6 bases clipped from V and 5 bases from J, the junction kept 9 bases outside the gene matches. The germline V gene encodes CDR1 LNHDA and CDR2 SQIVND (reference sequence). CDR3 length: 15 amino acids. CDR3 protein: CASSDPSGSRETQYF. CDR3 DNA sequence: TGTGCCAGTAGCGATCCTAGCGGGAGCCGGGAGACCCAGTACTTC.